This T cell receptor beta chain was captured by sequencing in a study of blood T cells in healthy people across ages. Study-wide context: The capture of about one barcoded beta molecule per two T cells was achieved by template switching.

The length of the CDR3 is 11 residues. V lost 8 bases and J 6 bases, leaving 11 bases between the germline ends. CDR1 and CDR2 from the germline V gene are SGHTA and FQGNSA. Primed by a sample-barcoded 5' primer and a J-beta primer mix, a second PCR proceeded for 7 to 11 cycles. Tags on each cDNA molecule came from a template-switch adaptor with 12 random nucleotides. From the 5' RACE reads, TCRdb called clonotypes with MiXCR, one entry per CDR3 protein. The data hold approximately 940,000 distinct CDR3 sequences, with about 48% observed a single time. This clonotype was detected only a few times. This chain links TRBV7-2 with TRBJ2-7, with D uncertain. This TCR was sampled from a man aged 25 to 40 in good health. The sample comprised blood. The CDR3 loop reads CASSTASEQYF. The CDR3 DNA is TGTGCCAGCTCTACGGCTAGCGAGCAGTACTTC.